The entry below describes one T cell receptor beta chain. Its antigen is not known. The sample originates from a study of chemoradiotherapy in HPV16-positive cancers. Some clones are missing from TCRdb's copy, which holds only in-frame ones; the method was immunoSEQ multiplex PCR. This table holds 12,000 or so clones, roughly four fifths found once. Study-level results: Candidate HPV-specific clones and E7-related TCR motifs grew in tumor during treatment.

V lost 6 bases to trimming and J lost 2 bases, with 17 bases between them. This CDR3 contains 15 residues. From germline, CDR1 is LNHDA and CDR2 SQIVND (reference sequence). The chain links TRBV19 to TRBJ2-7; D is perhaps TRBD1 (6 bases). Sampling took place from a patient who underwent chemoradiotherapy. The receptor comes from a human donor with HPV-associated anogenital cancer. Here the CDR3 reads CASRQLGAPPYEQYF. The CDR3 DNA is TGTGCCAGTAGGCAGTTGGGGGCGCCCCCCTACGAGCAGTACTTC.